This T cell receptor (beta chain) was sequenced in a study of blood T cell repertoires in COVID-19. The CDR3 covers 14 residues. Germline lookup yields CDR1 SQVTM and CDR2 ANQGSEA. The V end was cut by 3 bases, the J end by 14 bases, with 24 bases between. TCRdb keeps only in-frame clones here, not all; method: immunoSEQ multiplex PCR. Of approximately 66,000 clones listed, roughly 90% are singletons. Sequenced sample: peripheral blood. The sequence was collected from a woman aged 45 to 65 with active or convalescent COVID-19. The chain couples TRBV29-1 to TRBJ2-3; possibly TRBD2 for D (6 bases). CDR3 loop: CSVEEGRASLERYF. The DNA of the CDR3 is TGCAGCGTTGAGGAGGGTCGAGCCAGCCTCGAGAGGTATTTT.